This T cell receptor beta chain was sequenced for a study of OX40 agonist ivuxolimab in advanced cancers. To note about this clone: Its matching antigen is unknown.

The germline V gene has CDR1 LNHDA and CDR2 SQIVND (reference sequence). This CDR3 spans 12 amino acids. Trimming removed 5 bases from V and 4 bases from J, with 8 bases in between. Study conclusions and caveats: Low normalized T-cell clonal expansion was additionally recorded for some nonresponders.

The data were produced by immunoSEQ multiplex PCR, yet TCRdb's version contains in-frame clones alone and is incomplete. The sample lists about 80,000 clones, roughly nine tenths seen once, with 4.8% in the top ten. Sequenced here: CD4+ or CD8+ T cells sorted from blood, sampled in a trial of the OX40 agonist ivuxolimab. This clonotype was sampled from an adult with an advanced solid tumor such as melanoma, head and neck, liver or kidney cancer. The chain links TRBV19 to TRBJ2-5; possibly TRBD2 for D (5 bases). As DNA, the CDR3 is TGTGCCAGTAGTCAGCGGTCAGAGACCCAGTACTTC. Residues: CASSQRSETQYF.